Listed below are T cell receptor beta chains from one sample, sequenced in a study of T cell clonotyping in hematopoietic cell transplantation. Using immunoSEQ multiplex PCR, the repertoire was profiled, and TCRdb retains in-frame clones only, with some absent. The table has roughly 5,300 clones, roughly 79% seen once; the top ten hold 21%. The specimen was peripheral blood mononuclear cells, collected 100 days after allogeneic stem cell transplant. These TCRs come from a male patient in his sixties or seventies who had an allogeneic stem cell transplant, so T cells may come from the graft donor. Some clones in this sample may be carry-over from other donors' samples. Each CDR3 is given with its conserved first and last residue. D genes are given only for firm matches. The size of a clone is reported for some rows only, either as once, few or many, or as a class for expanded clones.

NA,TRBD2,TRBJ2-1,TRBV7-2,TGTGCCAGCAGCTTAAATCGGGCGGGAGGGCCCGGTGAGCAGTTCTTC,CASSLNRAGGPGEQFF
NA,NA,TRBJ1-1,TRBV19,TGTGCCAGTAGTTTCCTCCCGGGACAGAACACTGAAGCTTTCTTT,CASSFLPGQNTEAFF
NA,NA,TRBJ1-1,TRBV21-1,TGTGCCAGCAGCACGGGACAGGGGGCGGATAACACTGAAGCTTTCTTT,CASSTGQGADNTEAFF
NA,TRBD1,TRBJ1-5,TRBV5-5,TGTGCCAGCAGCTTAGGACAGGGGGGTCTAGAAAGCAATCAGCCCCAGCATTTT,CASSLGQGGLESNQPQHF
NA,TRBD1,TRBJ1-2,TRBV11-2,TGTGCCAGCAGCTTAGGGACAGGGGACTATGGCTACACCTTC,CASSLGTGDYGYTF
NA,NA,TRBJ1-2,TRBV7-3,TGTGCCAGCAGCTTAAGTCCCGACAGAAACTATGGCTACACCTTC,CASSLSPDRNYGYTF
NA,NA,TRBJ1-2,TRBV27,TGTGCCAGCAGTTTATGCGGCTACACCTTC,CASSLCGYTF
NA,NA,TRBJ1-2,TRBV6-1,TGTGCCAGCAGTGAAGCGGCCAGGATCGCTGGCTACACCTTC,CASSEAARIAGYTF
NA,TRBD2,TRBJ2-2,TRBV28,TGTGCCAGCAGTTCCATAGCGGGAGTAACCGGGGAGCTGTTTTTT,CASSSIAGVTGELFF
few,TRBD2,TRBJ2-5,TRBV9,TGTGCCAGCAGCGACAGTACAAGACTAGCGGGAGAAGAGACCCAGTACTTC,CASSDSTRLAGEETQYF
once,NA,TRBJ2-2,TRBV27,TGTGCCAGCGGCTTCAATACCGGGGAGCTGTTTTTT,CASGFNTGELFF
large,NA,TRBJ2-5,TRBV5-8,TGTGCCAGCAGCGCGTCCGGGGACGGAAAAGAGACCCAGTACTTC,CASSASGDGKETQYF
NA,NA,TRBJ2-4,TRBV18,TGTGCCAGCTCACTGGGACGGCCCGGAAACATTCAGTACTTC,CASSLGRPGNIQYF
NA,TRBD2,TRBJ2-5,TRBV7-2,TGTGCCAGCAGCTGGAAGACTAGCGTAGAGACCCAGTACTTC,CASSWKTSVETQYF
NA,NA,TRBJ2-1,TRBV5-1,TGCGCCAGCAGCTTGGGGGGATCCAATGAGCAGTTCTTC,CASSLGGSNEQFF
NA,TRBD2,TRBJ2-7,TRBV9,TGTGCCAGCAGCGTCGGCCTAGCGGGAATTGCCTACGAGCAGTACTTC,CASSVGLAGIAYEQYF
NA,NA,TRBJ2-7,TRBV28,TGTGCCACGGGGTGGACACCCTACGAGCAGTACTTC,CATGWTPYEQYF
NA,TRBD1,TRBJ2-7,TRBV5-1,TGCGCCAGCAGCTTCGGGACAGGTATCACCTACGAGCAGTACTTC,CASSFGTGITYEQYF
NA,TRBD1,TRBJ2-1,TRBV4-3,TGCGCCAGCAGCCAACCCGACAGGGGTTCCTACAATGAGCAGTTCTTC,CASSQPDRGSYNEQFF
once,NA,TRBJ1-2,TRBV19,TGTGCCAGTACCCACAGGGTTAACTATGGCTACACCTTC,CASTHRVNYGYTF
NA,TRBD1,TRBJ2-7,TRBV5-6,TGTGCCAGCAGCCCCCTGTCCGGGACAGGGTCCTACGAGCAGTACTTC,CASSPLSGTGSYEQYF
NA,TRBD1,TRBJ1-2,TRBV28,TGTGCCAGCACCTTAGGAGGGGGCTACTATGGCTACACCTTC,CASTLGGGYYGYTF
once,TRBD1,TRBJ2-3,TRBV4-3,TGCGCCAGCAGCCCCCGGGACAGGGTGAGGGCAGATACGCAGTATTTT,CASSPRDRVRADTQYF
few,NA,TRBJ1-2,TRBV7-2,TGTGCCAGCAGCTTCGAGCGGGCGAACTACACCTTC,CASSFERANYTF
NA,TRBD1,TRBJ1-1,TRBV5-6,TGTGCCAGCAGCTTCGAGCCGGGACAGACGAACACTGAAGCTTTCTTT,CASSFEPGQTNTEAFF
few,NA,TRBJ2-2,TRBV7-8,TGTGCCAGCTCGTCCCAGGGTGAAGTCGGGGAGCTGTTTTTT,CASSSQGEVGELFF
NA,TRBD2,TRBJ2-1,TRBV13,TGTGCCAGCAGCTCCGGGACTAGCGGGAGGACCCCGTTCTTC,CASSSGTSGRTPFF
NA,TRBD1,TRBJ1-6,TRBV4-1,TGCGCCAGCAGCCAAGAGGCCGGGACAGTGAATTCACCCCTCCACTTT,CASSQEAGTVNSPLHF
few,NA,TRBJ1-2,TRBV5-4,TGTGCCAGCAGCCTTACAGACAGGGGCTACACCTTC,CASSLTDRGYTF
NA,NA,TRBJ2-1,TRBV5-4,TGTGCCAGCAGTACTGGGAGCTCCTACAATGAGCAGTTCTTC,CASSTGSSYNEQFF